A selection of T cell receptor beta chains follows, all from one sample in a study of cytomegalovirus exposure and HLA in healthy donors. Profiled with immunoSEQ multiplex PCR; TCRdb holds only in-frame clones, not every one. The repertoire includes fewer than 200,000 clones, 90% to 97% of them detected once, and about 0.89% sits in the top ten. Sequencing was carried out using PBMCs. These TCRs come from a woman aged 18-29 years in good health and CMV-seronegative. The conserved cysteine and the conserved F or W are not part of the CDR3 here. The order of the fields is V gene, J gene, CDR3 protein.

>TRBV9|TRBJ2-3
ASSVGGLEGVDTQY
>TRBV5-1|TRBJ2-3
ASSLSTSGVTDTQY
>TRBV4-3|TRBJ2-3
ASSQGRASSDTQY
>TRBV6-5|TRBJ2-5
ASSYRAGTQETQY
>TRBV29-1|TRBJ1-1
SVSDPQVANTEAF
>TRBV19|TRBJ1-1
ASSIREGLTNTEAF
>TRBV19|TRBJ1-5
ASSRKIRTVRNQPQH
>TRBV6-6|TRBJ2-7
ASSSAGIESSEQY
>TRBV19|TRBJ2-7
ASSIGQGAYEQY
>TRBV5-6|TRBJ1-6
ASSFGQPGWGKSSTLH
>TRBV27|TRBJ1-5
ASSARGKGGGQPQH
>TRBV5-1|TRBJ2-3
ASSLYTSGIEDTQY
>TRBV13|TRBJ1-4
ASSARTGGAGKLF
>TRBV11-2|TRBJ1-2
ASSLGLGTGDRDGYT
>TRBV7-9|TRBJ2-3
ASSLIGGAADTQY
>TRBV6-6|TRBJ2-7
ASRGTGGYEQY
>TRBV7-2|TRBJ2-7
ASSHTSGGVYEQY
>TRBV5-1|TRBJ2-2
ASSSSAGGQAGELF
>TRBV6-5|TRBJ2-7
ASGTSGKYEQY
>TRBV7-3|TRBJ2-6
ASSTPGTGVGANVLT
>TRBV7-3|TRBJ2-5
ASSSSGGGETQY
>TRBV18|TRBJ2-5
ASSPQQQETQY
>TRBV5-1|TRBJ1-3
ASSLGQGRNTIY
>TRBV9|TRBJ1-1
ASSVGGSTEAF
>TRBV6-1|TRBJ2-7
ASSEGPTYEQY
>TRBV11-1|TRBJ2-1
ASRTTSGGAGQF
>TRBV11-1|TRBJ2-1
ASSLLTSWDRGNNEQF